The 30 T cell receptor beta chains given below trace back to one sample, sequenced in a study of blood T cell repertoires in COVID-19. This table comes from immunoSEQ multiplex PCR, and its TCRdb copy is limited to in-frame clones, with some not included. This sample has about 260,000 clones, with roughly 88% found just once. The source material was peripheral blood. Receptors were obtained from a human donor in a cohort sampled during active COVID-19.

V usage is TRBV28 and J usage is TRBJ1-2; D is possibly TRBD1 (5 bases). The CDR3 consists of 10 residues. The germline V and J ends were trimmed by 8 bases and 5 bases, with 6 bases remaining between them. Per the germline V gene, CDR1 is MDHEN and CDR2 is SYDVKM. The CDR3 spells CASGQYGYTF. The CDR3 DNA reads as TGTGCCAGCGGACAATATGGCTACACCTTC.

V gene TRBV7-2 combines with J gene TRBJ1-2, with 9 bases matching TRBD1. Germline trimming cut 4 bases from V and 3 bases from J; bases unmatched to any gene: 12. CDR3 length: 17 residues. The germline gives CDR1 SGHTA, CDR2 FQGNSA. CDR3 in amino acids: CASSWAGPGQGDYGYTF. In DNA form, the CDR3 reads TGTGCCAGCAGCTGGGCAGGACCGGGACAGGGAGACTATGGCTACACCTTC.

This clone was seen once. This chain links TRBV7-9 with TRBJ2-7, with 8 bases lining up with TRBD1. Losses at the gene ends were 3 bases for V and 2 bases for J; bases not matched to a gene: 9. This CDR3 is built from 16 residues. The germline V gene encodes CDR1 SEHNR and CDR2 FQNEAQ (reference sequence). The CDR3 loop reads CASSFPTDREAYEQYF. Here the CDR3 DNA reads TGTGCCAGCAGCTTTCCCACGGACAGGGAAGCCTACGAGCAGTACTTC.

The chain joins TRBV24-1 to TRBJ2-1; 7 nucleotides agree with TRBD2. Germline loops: CDR1 KGHDR, CDR2 SFDVKD. V gave up 4 bases and J gave up 0 bases; unmatched junction bases: 11. CDR3 length: 18 residues. In DNA, the CDR3 is TGTGCCACCAGTGACGGCGGGGGTCCATTAAGCTCCTACAATGAGCAGTTCTTC. Amino acids: CATSDGGGPLSSYNEQFF.

This sequence joins TRBV19 and TRBJ1-2, with D unclear. V dropped 1 base and J dropped 4 bases, with 13 bases sitting between them. Germline-derived CDR1 and CDR2 are LNHDA and SQIVND (reference sequence). The CDR3 runs to 15 residues. This CDR3 reads CASSIAEGFSYGYTF. As DNA, the CDR3 is TGTGCCAGTAGTATAGCGGAGGGCTTCAGCTATGGCTACACCTTC.

The chain combines TRBV6-5 with TRBJ2-3; D perhaps matches TRBD1 (6 bases). Trimming left V 4 bases short and J 8 bases short, with 22 bases between. Germline V gene data show CDR1 as MNHEY and CDR2 as SVGAGI. The CDR3 loop spans 16 amino acids. CDR3 bases: TGTGCCAGCAGTTCACTCGAAACCACTCGCAGGGGTACGCAGTATTTT. The encoded protein is CASSSLETTRRGTQYF.

The chain employs TRBV29-1 and TRBJ2-5; 10 bases align to TRBD1. Trimming removed 6 bases from V and 5 bases from J; junction bases left unmatched: 6. The CDR3 is 13 residues long. Germline CDR1 and CDR2: SQVTM and ANQGSEA. This chain's CDR3 is CSVGQGVRETQYF. The DNA for the CDR3 is TGCAGCGTCGGACAGGGGGTGCGGGAGACCCAGTACTTC.

The chain carries TRBV14 and TRBJ2-1; 10 bases line up with TRBD2. The CDR3 covers 16 residues. V shed 1 base and J 7 bases; nucleotides not matched to a gene: 7. Germline V gives CDR1 SGHDN, CDR2 FVKESK. CDR3 sequence (DNA): TGTGCCAGCAGCCAAGGCCCTAGCGGGAGCAGGAATGAGCAGTTCTTC. As protein: CASSQGPSGSRNEQFF.

The chain couples TRBV27 to TRBJ2-3; no definite D call. With 4 bases removed from V and 0 bases from J, the gap between germline ends came to 5 bases. This CDR3 has 13 residues. The germline CDR1 and CDR2 sequences are MNHEY and SMNVEV (reference sequence). The CDR3 DNA is TGTGCCAGCAGTTCAGGAAGCACAGATACGCAGTATTTT. Translating it yields CASSSGSTDTQYF.

This sequence joins TRBV7-2 and TRBJ2-7, with unresolved D. The germline gives CDR1 SGHTA, CDR2 FQGNSA. The V end was cut by 1 base, the J end by 0 bases, with 10 bases between. The CDR3 loop spans 15 amino acids. The chain's CDR3 is CASSLESVSSYEQYF. Written as DNA, the CDR3 is TGTGCCAGCAGCTTAGAGAGCGTGAGCTCCTACGAGCAGTACTTC.

The V gene is TRBV6-4, the J gene TRBJ1-1; TRBD1 aligns across 8 bases. Losses at the gene ends were 4 bases for V and 1 base for J; bases not matched to a gene: 5. The CDR3 contains 15 residues. The germline V gene has CDR1 MRHNA and CDR2 SNTAGT. The CDR3 bases are TGTGCCAGCAGTGCGGACAGGGAGGGGAACACTGAAGCTTTCTTT. This encodes CASSADREGNTEAFF.

The CDR3 is CASSLSDRLNTEAFF. The CDR3 DNA is TGCGCCAGCAGCCTATCGGACAGGCTGAACACTGAAGCTTTCTTT. The rearrangement links TRBV5-1 to TRBJ1-1; 7 bases align to TRBD1. CDR3 length: 15 residues. The V segment lost 4 bases and the J segment 0 bases; nucleotides outside the gene matches: 6. Germline values: CDR1 SGHRS, CDR2 YFSETQ.

This rearrangement joins TRBV7-3 to TRBJ2-1; 10 bases align to TRBD2. V lost 2 bases, J lost 7 bases, and 2 bases stayed unmatched. CDR1 SGHTA and CDR2 FQGTGA come from the germline V gene. The CDR3 runs 14 residues. The CDR3 DNA follows: TGTGCCAGCAGCTTAGCGGGACTAGCGAATGAGCAGTTCTTC. Residues: CASSLAGLANEQFF.

The V and J genes are TRBV7-8 and TRBJ2-3, with TRBD2 identical over 7 bases. The CDR3 covers 14 residues. V trimming: 5 bases; J trimming: 15 bases; junction bases outside the gene matches: 17. Per germline, CDR1 SGHVS and CDR2 FQNEAQ. The CDR3 spells CASSVTPIAGLSYF. Here the CDR3 DNA reads TGTGCCAGCAGCGTAACCCCAATAGCGGGTTTGTCATATTTT.

The V and J genes are TRBV30 and TRBJ2-7, with 10 nucleotides matching TRBD2. Per germline, CDR1 GTSNPN and CDR2 SVGIG (reference sequence). The CDR3 spans 14 residues. Losses at the gene ends were 2 bases for V and 4 bases for J; bases not matched to a gene: 5. The CDR3 spells CAWSRRTSGYEQYF. In DNA form, the CDR3 reads TGTGCCTGGAGTCGTCGGACTAGCGGTTACGAGCAGTACTTC. Combining the CDR3 with reference TRBV30 and TRBJ2-7 gives the whole variable domain SQTIHQWPATLVQPVGSPLSLECTVEGTSNPNLYWYRQAAGRGLQLLFYSVGIGQISSEVPQNLSASRPQDRQFILSSKKLLLSDSGFYLCAWSRRTSGYEQYFGPGTRLTVT.

The chain couples TRBV7-2 to TRBJ2-7; 7 bases agree with TRBD2. With 1 base clipped from V and 0 bases from J, the junction kept 6 bases outside the gene matches. From germline, CDR1 is SGHTA and CDR2 FQGNSA. The CDR3 consists of 16 residues. The CDR3 loop reads CASSLGAGGSSYEQYF. For the CDR3, the DNA is TGTGCCAGCAGCTTAGGGGCTGGCGGGAGCTCCTACGAGCAGTACTTC.

The rearrangement joins TRBV18 to TRBJ1-2; tentative D call: TRBD1 (5 bases). V was shortened by 3 bases and J by 5 bases, with 13 bases between the two germline ends. CDR3 length: 14 amino acids. Germline CDR1 KGHSH, CDR2 LQKENI. The CDR3 sequence is CASSPSGERYGYTF. In DNA form, the CDR3 reads TGTGCCAGCTCACCTTCGGGGGAGAGGTATGGCTACACCTTC.

This clone was seen only a few times. The chain recombines TRBV4-2 with TRBJ1-2, with D maybe TRBD1 (5 bases). The CDR3 loop spans 14 amino acids. CDR1 and CDR2 (germline): LGHNA, YNFKEQ. V dropped 1 base and J dropped 6 bases, with 12 bases sitting between them. The CDR3 is CASSQVDRGHGYTF. CDR3 nucleotide sequence: TGTGCCAGCAGCCAAGTAGACAGAGGCCATGGCTACACCTTC.

The rearrangement links TRBV5-1 to TRBJ1-3, with unresolved D. V lost 2 bases and J 4 bases, leaving 13 bases between the germline ends. CDR1 is SGHRS, CDR2 YFSETQ, per germline. This CDR3 region has 15 residues. CDR3 region: CASSFSGSIGNTIYF. CDR3 nucleotides: TGCGCCAGCAGCTTTTCAGGTTCAATCGGAAACACCATATATTTT.

The rearrangement uses TRBV5-1 and TRBJ1-1; TRBD1 matches at 9 bases. Germline V lookup: CDR1 SGHRS, CDR2 YFSETQ. The CDR3 sequence is 14 residues long. The V gene end was trimmed by 0 bases and the J gene end by 4 bases; junction bases not matched to a gene: 1. CDR3 residues: CASSLATGGTEAFF. CDR3 bases: TGCGCCAGCAGCTTGGCGACAGGGGGCACTGAAGCTTTCTTT.

This clone was picked up one time. V is TRBV4-1 and J is TRBJ2-5, with D possibly matching TRBD2 (5 bases). V was shortened by 8 bases and J by 4 bases, with 20 bases between the two germline ends. Germline V gene data show CDR1 as MGHRA and CDR2 as YSYEKL. This CDR3 contains 15 residues. This CDR3 reads CASSPLSGTPETQYF. The CDR3 DNA sequence: TGCGCCAGCTCCCCCCTGTCGGGAACCCCAGAGACCCAGTACTTC.

The rearrangement links TRBV29-1 to TRBJ2-7; 9 bases line up with TRBD2. V was pared by 4 bases and J by 5 bases, with 15 bases of the junction left unmatched. Germline assignment: CDR1 SQVTM and CDR2 ANQGSEA. This CDR3 region has 16 residues. DNA for the CDR3: TGCAGCGTTGTGTTGCGGGAGGGCCTAGGGGTCCACGAGCAGTACTTC. Translating it yields CSVVLREGLGVHEQYF.

Of note for this clone: Other DNA sequences of this sample code for an identical CDR3. The chain has TRBV5-6 and TRBJ2-7; D may be TRBD1 (5 bases). The V and J ends lost 4 bases and 4 bases respectively, with 9 bases between them. The CDR3 runs 12 residues. Germline V gene sequence: CDR1 SGHDT, CDR2 YYEEEE. CDR3 DNA: TGTGCCAGCAGCCGACAGTCTTACGAGCAGTACTTC. This sequence encodes CASSRQSYEQYF.

The chain recombines TRBV5-1 with TRBJ2-1; 10 bases fit TRBD2. The CDR3 is 15 residues long. Trimming at V came to 0 bases and at J to 9 bases, leaving 6 bases not matched to a gene. CDR1 is SGHRS, CDR2 YFSETQ, per germline. CDR3 DNA: TGCGCCAGCAGCTTGGTGGCTAGCGGGAGAGGTGAGCAGTTCTTC. It codes for CASSLVASGRGEQFF.

This clone turned up a few times. The J gene is TRBJ2-7, the V gene TRBV27; TRBD2 aligns across 13 bases. The germline CDR1 and CDR2 sequences are MNHEY and SMNVEV (reference sequence). V was pared by 0 bases and J by 6 bases, with 8 bases of the junction left unmatched. The CDR3 has 17 residues. The CDR3 nucleotides are TGTGCCAGCAGTTTATCGGTTGGGACTAGCGGGAACGGCGAGCAGTACTTC. This encodes CASSLSVGTSGNGEQYF.

This chain joins TRBV6-5 and TRBJ1-2; TRBD1 might be the D (6 bases). Trimming shortened V by 5 bases and J by 5 bases, and 18 bases separated the two germline ends. The CDR3 extends over 15 amino acids. Per germline, CDR1 MNHEY and CDR2 SVGAGI. The CDR3 protein is CASSRGAHHRYGYTF. CDR3 bases: TGTGCCAGCAGTCGGGGGGCCCATCATCGATATGGCTACACCTTC.

The chain carries TRBV4-1 and TRBJ2-5, with TRBD1 matching 10 bases. Trimming at V came to 4 bases and at J to 4 bases, leaving 9 bases not matched to a gene. The CDR3 covers 16 residues. Looked up from germline, CDR1 is MGHRA and CDR2 is YSYEKL. CDR3 coding DNA: TGCGCCAGCAGCCCCCACACAGACAGGGGGCGAGAGACCCAGTACTTC. This translates into CASSPHTDRGRETQYF.

V usage is TRBV5-1 and J usage is TRBJ2-6; a weak D match, TRBD2 (5 bases). The CDR3 is 17 residues long. The V end was cut by 4 bases, the J end by 0 bases, with 14 bases between. From germline, CDR1 is SGHRS and CDR2 YFSETQ. CDR3 in amino acids: CASSTEGIVSGANVLTF. For the CDR3, the DNA is TGCGCCAGCAGCACCGAGGGAATCGTCTCTGGGGCCAACGTCCTGACTTTC.

J is TRBJ1-4 and V is TRBV5-1, with no clear D. The germline V gene encodes CDR1 SGHRS and CDR2 YFSETQ. The CDR3 is 15 amino acids. V lost 3 bases, J lost 8 bases, and 17 bases lay in between. CDR3 nucleotide sequence: TGCGCCAGCAGCTACGGGCAGGAGGGCTACGAAAAACTGTTTTTT. It codes for CASSYGQEGYEKLFF.

The genes are TRBV5-8 and TRBJ2-7; D is perhaps TRBD1 (5 bases). V lost 9 bases to trimming and J lost 1 base, with 23 bases between them. Germline loops: CDR1 SGHTS, CDR2 YDEGEE. This CDR3 comprises 16 residues. The CDR3 region is CATGQLGDSTSYEQYF. CDR3 DNA: TGTGCCACGGGTCAATTGGGCGACAGCACTTCCTACGAGCAGTACTTC.